This T cell receptor beta chain comes out of a study of blood T cell repertoires in COVID-19. Study as a whole: The samples span acute and convalescent COVID-19 from the United States, Italy and Spain. Sources were T cells, B-cell-depleted T cells, or PBMCs; the material itself was cDNA or gDNA.

Using immunoSEQ multiplex PCR, the repertoire was profiled, and TCRdb retains in-frame clones only, with some absent. The top ten clones hold more than 3% of a sample with over 400,000 clones, roughly 85% of them seen once. Germline V gene lookup returns CDR1 MNHEY and CDR2 SVGEGT. Trimming at V came to 4 bases and at J to 12 bases, leaving 11 bases not matched to a gene. The CDR3 has 15 residues. The clonotype originates from a human donor in a cohort sampled during active COVID-19. Material for sequencing was peripheral blood. V usage is TRBV6-2 or TRBV6-3 and J usage is TRBJ2-4; 11 nucleotides line up with TRBD2. In nucleotides, the CDR3 is TGTGCCAGCAGTTTGGGACTAGCGGAGCGCCACAATCAGTACTTC. This encodes CASSLGLAERHNQYF.